What follows describes a single T cell receptor (beta chain). Antigen specificity is unknown. This record comes from a study of cytomegalovirus exposure and HLA in healthy donors. Across the whole study: Across 300 to 400 genotyped donors, around 80% landed in the Caucasian-associated ancestry cluster.

60 Vbeta and 13 Jbeta primers were used in PCR. TCRdb's table, derived via immunoSEQ multiplex PCR, lists solely in-frame clones and lacks some. Seen here are approximately 150,000 clones, over 75% observed once, and the top ten hold about 2%. Study-wide findings and caveats: A link between a missense DCLRE1C variant and TCR beta V- and J-gene trimming emerged from a later analysis. Many donors shared some public TCRs, even though most TCR sequences were rare.

CDR1 and CDR2 from the germline V gene are SEHNR and FQNEAQ (reference sequence). The CDR3 sequence is 14 residues long. Between the trimmed V and J ends, which lost 1 base and 3 bases, there was a span of 6 bases. The sequence was obtained from a human donor in good health. The sequenced sample consisted of PBMCs. V and J are TRBV7-9 and TRBJ1-4; perhaps TRBD1 as D (5 bases). DNA of the CDR3: TGTGCCAGCAGCTTAGGGGGGGCTAATGAAAAACTGTTTTTT. Encoded protein: CASSLGGANEKLFF.